Listed below are T cell receptor beta chains from one sample, sequenced in a study of OX40 agonist ivuxolimab in advanced cancers. Using immunoSEQ multiplex PCR, the repertoire was profiled, and TCRdb retains in-frame clones only, with some absent. The table includes 30,000 or so clones, roughly 84% detected once. This material consisted of CD4+ or CD8+ T cells sorted from blood, taken in a trial of the OX40 agonist ivuxolimab. The receptors derive from an adult with an advanced solid tumor such as melanoma, head and neck, liver or kidney cancer. CDR3s include the opening cysteine and the closing phenylalanine or tryptophan. A D gene is named only where the DNA matches it firmly. Only part of the rows carry a size: once, few, many, or a class if the clone is expanded.

j_gene: TRBJ1-1; v_gene: TRBV19; abundance: NA; d_gene: TRBD1; CDR3nt: TGTGCCAGTAGTATCGGGACAGTGAACACTGAAGCTTTCTTT; CDR3aa: CASSIGTVNTEAFF
j_gene: TRBJ1-5; v_gene: TRBV2; abundance: NA; d_gene: NA; CDR3nt: TGTGCCAGCAGCTTCGGGGGGGGGAGACAGCCCCAGCATTTT; CDR3aa: CASSFGGGRQPQHF
j_gene: TRBJ2-3; v_gene: TRBV4-2; abundance: NA; d_gene: TRBD1; CDR3nt: TGTGCCAGCAGTCAACTCACAGGGGGGAGAGATACGCAGTATTTT; CDR3aa: CASSQLTGGRDTQYF
j_gene: TRBJ1-5; v_gene: TRBV27; abundance: NA; d_gene: NA; CDR3nt: TGTGCCAGCAGTTTGAACAAAGGGGCTCAGCCCCAGCATTTT; CDR3aa: CASSLNKGAQPQHF
j_gene: TRBJ2-5; v_gene: TRBV18; abundance: NA; d_gene: NA; CDR3nt: TGTGCCAGCTCACCAAGCCGGGGCCTCAGGGAGGAGACCCAGTACTTC; CDR3aa: CASSPSRGLREETQYF
j_gene: TRBJ1-1; v_gene: TRBV2; abundance: NA; d_gene: NA; CDR3nt: TGTGCCAGCAGTGAACTGAACACTGAAGCTTTCTTT; CDR3aa: CASSELNTEAFF
j_gene: TRBJ2-7; v_gene: TRBV19; abundance: NA; d_gene: NA; CDR3nt: TGTGCCACCTCGAACCTCTCCCCCTACGAGCAGTACTTC; CDR3aa: CATSNLSPYEQYF
j_gene: TRBJ1-6; v_gene: TRBV19; abundance: NA; d_gene: NA; CDR3nt: TGTGCCAGTAGTATGGGCTACGGGACCTCACCCCTCCACTTT; CDR3aa: CASSMGYGTSPLHF
j_gene: TRBJ1-2; v_gene: TRBV14; abundance: NA; d_gene: NA; CDR3nt: TGTGCCAGCAGCCAAGTCCGGGGGGGTGGCCATGGCTACACCTTC; CDR3aa: CASSQVRGGGHGYTF
j_gene: TRBJ2-1; v_gene: TRBV30; abundance: NA; d_gene: NA; CDR3nt: TGTGCCTGGAGTGTGACAGCAAATGAGCAGTTCTTC; CDR3aa: CAWSVTANEQFF
j_gene: TRBJ2-5; v_gene: TRBV6-5; abundance: NA; d_gene: NA; CDR3nt: TGTGCCAGCAGTTACTCGATAATCATTGAGACCCAGTACTTC; CDR3aa: CASSYSIIIETQYF
j_gene: TRBJ2-5; v_gene: TRBV2; abundance: NA; d_gene: NA; CDR3nt: TGTGCCAGCGAACTCCAAGAGACCCAGTACTTC; CDR3aa: CASELQETQYF
j_gene: TRBJ2-1; v_gene: TRBV6-6; abundance: NA; d_gene: NA; CDR3nt: TGTGCCAGCACCCGCGATGGGGTAGCATCCAGTGAGCAGTTCTTC; CDR3aa: CASTRDGVASSEQFF
j_gene: TRBJ1-2; v_gene: TRBV19; abundance: NA; d_gene: NA; CDR3nt: TGTGCCAGTACTGAAACCGCCCCGGCTAACTATGGCTACACCTTC; CDR3aa: CASTETAPANYGYTF
j_gene: TRBJ2-3; v_gene: TRBV18; abundance: NA; d_gene: NA; CDR3nt: TGTGCCAGCTCACCACCGACTGATGATACGCAGTATTTT; CDR3aa: CASSPPTDDTQYF
j_gene: TRBJ2-3; v_gene: TRBV2; abundance: NA; d_gene: NA; CDR3nt: TGTGCCAGCACCGAACGGGGGCTTAGGACGTCCACAGATACGCAGTATTTT; CDR3aa: CASTERGLRTSTDTQYF
j_gene: TRBJ2-5; v_gene: TRBV30; abundance: NA; d_gene: TRBD1; CDR3nt: TGTGCCTGGAGTATGAAAGGGGGCGCAGAGACCCAGTACTTC; CDR3aa: CAWSMKGGAETQYF
j_gene: TRBJ2-7; v_gene: TRBV6-1; abundance: NA; d_gene: NA; CDR3nt: TGTGCCAGCAGTGGGGTGTCTCGACCCACCGAGCAGTACTTC; CDR3aa: CASSGVSRPTEQYF
j_gene: TRBJ1-2; v_gene: TRBV21-1; abundance: medium-sized; d_gene: NA; CDR3nt: TGTGCCAGCAGCAAACCCCCTTGGGACTACACCTTC; CDR3aa: CASSKPPWDYTF
j_gene: TRBJ2-4; v_gene: TRBV30; abundance: NA; d_gene: TRBD1; CDR3nt: TGTGCCTGGAGCGCACAGGGGTTCCGGTCGGTAGCCAAAAACATTCAGTACTTC; CDR3aa: CAWSAQGFRSVAKNIQYF
j_gene: TRBJ2-3; v_gene: TRBV28; abundance: NA; d_gene: NA; CDR3nt: TGTGCCACCCGGGGCGGGAGCACAGATACGCAGTATTTT; CDR3aa: CATRGGSTDTQYF
j_gene: TRBJ2-6; v_gene: TRBV13; abundance: NA; d_gene: NA; CDR3nt: TGTGCCAGCAGCTCCGGCCTCTCTGGGGCCAACGTCCTGACTTTC; CDR3aa: CASSSGLSGANVLTF
j_gene: TRBJ2-3; v_gene: TRBV4-1; abundance: few; d_gene: NA; CDR3nt: TGCGCCAGCAGCGCCGCGCCCAGAGCCACAGATACGCAGTATTTT; CDR3aa: CASSAAPRATDTQYF
j_gene: TRBJ2-7; v_gene: TRBV20-1; abundance: NA; d_gene: NA; CDR3nt: TGCAGTTTGGACAACTACGAGCAGTACTTC; CDR3aa: CSLDNYEQYF
j_gene: TRBJ2-5; v_gene: TRBV7-6; abundance: NA; d_gene: TRBD1; CDR3nt: TGTGCCAGCAGCCAGGACAGGGCATTAAGAGAGACCCAGTACTTC; CDR3aa: CASSQDRALRETQYF
j_gene: TRBJ1-1; v_gene: TRBV28; abundance: few; d_gene: NA; CDR3nt: TGTGCCAGCAGTTCCCCCTTGGCGAACACTGAAGCTTTCTTT; CDR3aa: CASSSPLANTEAFF
j_gene: TRBJ1-2; v_gene: TRBV4-3; abundance: NA; d_gene: NA; CDR3nt: TGCGCCAGCAGCCGAGACAGAAACTACACCTTC; CDR3aa: CASSRDRNYTF
j_gene: TRBJ1-1; v_gene: TRBV6-5; abundance: few; d_gene: NA; CDR3nt: TGTGCCAGCAGGAGTGAACTGAACACTGAAGCTTTCTTT; CDR3aa: CASRSELNTEAFF
j_gene: TRBJ2-2; v_gene: TRBV19; abundance: NA; d_gene: NA; CDR3nt: TGTGCCAGTAGTAAAGAGGGCAGGGGCACCGGGGAGCTGTTTTTT; CDR3aa: CASSKEGRGTGELFF
j_gene: TRBJ1-2; v_gene: TRBV2; abundance: NA; d_gene: TRBD1; CDR3nt: TGTGCCAGCAGTGTAACAGGGGATAACTATGGCTACACCTTC; CDR3aa: CASSVTGDNYGYTF
j_gene: TRBJ1-2; v_gene: TRBV29-1; abundance: medium-sized; d_gene: NA; CDR3nt: TGCAGCGTTGAAGATGGCTACACCTTC; CDR3aa: CSVEDGYTF
j_gene: TRBJ2-7; v_gene: TRBV27; abundance: NA; d_gene: NA; CDR3nt: TGTGCCAGCAGTCAGGACCCCCCTAATCCGGTCTACGAGCAGTACTTC; CDR3aa: CASSQDPPNPVYEQYF
j_gene: TRBJ1-6; v_gene: TRBV7-9; abundance: NA; d_gene: TRBD1; CDR3nt: TGTGCCAGCAGCTTAGGACAGGGGTTTAGTAATTCACCCCTCCACTTT; CDR3aa: CASSLGQGFSNSPLHF
j_gene: TRBJ1-1; v_gene: TRBV19; abundance: NA; d_gene: TRBD1; CDR3nt: TGTGCCAGTAGTTTCCGGACAGGGGTTGAAGCTTTCTTT; CDR3aa: CASSFRTGVEAFF
j_gene: TRBJ1-1; v_gene: TRBV19; abundance: NA; d_gene: NA; CDR3nt: TGTGCCAGTAGCGCTAGGGGGGGCCAGAACACTGAAGCTTTCTTT; CDR3aa: CASSARGGQNTEAFF
j_gene: TRBJ1-4; v_gene: TRBV2; abundance: NA; d_gene: NA; CDR3nt: TGTGCCAGCAGCCGGGAAGGTGACGAAAAACTGTTTTTT; CDR3aa: CASSREGDEKLFF
j_gene: TRBJ1-6; v_gene: TRBV30; abundance: NA; d_gene: TRBD1; CDR3nt: TGTGCCTGGAGTGAATGGACAGGGGGCGTTATGAATTCACCCCTCCACTTT; CDR3aa: CAWSEWTGGVMNSPLHF
j_gene: TRBJ1-6; v_gene: TRBV6-4; abundance: NA; d_gene: NA; CDR3nt: TGTGCCAGCAGTTCGGGTCTCAATTCACCCCTCCACTTT; CDR3aa: CASSSGLNSPLHF
j_gene: TRBJ2-1; v_gene: TRBV5-1; abundance: NA; d_gene: NA; CDR3nt: TGCGCCAGCAGCATAGGGGACCTGCCAGGCAATGAGCAGTTCTTC; CDR3aa: CASSIGDLPGNEQFF
j_gene: TRBJ2-5; v_gene: TRBV5-1; abundance: NA; d_gene: TRBD2; CDR3nt: TGCGCCAGCACAACTAGCCGGGGGGGAGAGACCCAGTACTTC; CDR3aa: CASTTSRGGETQYF
j_gene: TRBJ2-1; v_gene: TRBV30; abundance: few; d_gene: NA; CDR3nt: TGTGCCTGGAGTGTGAATATCTACAATGAGCAGTTCTTC; CDR3aa: CAWSVNIYNEQFF
j_gene: TRBJ1-2; v_gene: TRBV2; abundance: few; d_gene: NA; CDR3nt: TGTGCCAGCAGTTATACCAGGACAGCCCTCACCTTC; CDR3aa: CASSYTRTALTF
j_gene: TRBJ2-7; v_gene: TRBV7-2; abundance: NA; d_gene: NA; CDR3nt: TGTGCCAGCGCCCTTTTCGAATCCTACGAGCAGTACTTC; CDR3aa: CASALFESYEQYF
j_gene: TRBJ2-4; v_gene: TRBV10-1; abundance: NA; d_gene: NA; CDR3nt: TGCGCCAGCAGTGAGTCGGGGCAGAGTGTAAACATTCAGTACTTC; CDR3aa: CASSESGQSVNIQYF
j_gene: TRBJ1-2; v_gene: TRBV11-2; abundance: NA; d_gene: NA; CDR3nt: TGTGCCAGCAGCCGGGAGGGAGGGAACTATGGCTACACCTTC; CDR3aa: CASSREGGNYGYTF
j_gene: TRBJ1-6; v_gene: TRBV30; abundance: NA; d_gene: TRBD1; CDR3nt: TGTGCCTGGCTCGTCCCGGGACAGGTTAATTCACCCCTCCACTTT; CDR3aa: CAWLVPGQVNSPLHF
j_gene: TRBJ2-5; v_gene: TRBV29-1; abundance: NA; d_gene: NA; CDR3nt: TGCAGCGTTCCTCTTCGAGGACAAGAGACCCAGTACTTC; CDR3aa: CSVPLRGQETQYF
j_gene: TRBJ1-4; v_gene: TRBV11-2; abundance: NA; d_gene: NA; CDR3nt: TGTGCCAGCAGCCCCTTTGGGGTCAAAGATGAAAAACTGTTTTTT; CDR3aa: CASSPFGVKDEKLFF
j_gene: TRBJ2-1; v_gene: TRBV10-3; abundance: NA; d_gene: NA; CDR3nt: TGTGCCATCAGTGTGGCGGGGTGGGAGCAGTTCTTC; CDR3aa: CAISVAGWEQFF
j_gene: TRBJ1-1; v_gene: TRBV5-4; abundance: once; d_gene: NA; CDR3nt: TGTGCCAGCAGCCTGACATTTCCCGGTGAAGCTTTCTTT; CDR3aa: CASSLTFPGEAFF
j_gene: TRBJ1-3; v_gene: TRBV5-4; abundance: NA; d_gene: NA; CDR3nt: TGTGCCAGCAGCTCTGGACCGCTCGAAAACACCATATATTTT; CDR3aa: CASSSGPLENTIYF
j_gene: TRBJ1-2; v_gene: TRBV6-5; abundance: NA; d_gene: TRBD1; CDR3nt: TGTGCCAGCAGGACTCAGAGGGGGCTAGGCTATGGCTACACCTTC; CDR3aa: CASRTQRGLGYGYTF
j_gene: TRBJ1-1; v_gene: TRBV6-5; abundance: NA; d_gene: NA; CDR3nt: TGTGCCACTAGAAAGGGCGGCACTGAAGCTTTCTTT; CDR3aa: CATRKGGTEAFF
j_gene: TRBJ2-7; v_gene: TRBV28; abundance: once; d_gene: TRBD1; CDR3nt: TGTGCCAGCAGTCCGGGACAGGAACCCCACGAGCAGTACTTC; CDR3aa: CASSPGQEPHEQYF
j_gene: TRBJ2-5; v_gene: TRBV2; abundance: NA; d_gene: TRBD1; CDR3nt: TGTGCCAGCAGTGAAGCGGGGACAGACCAAGAGACCCAGTACTTC; CDR3aa: CASSEAGTDQETQYF